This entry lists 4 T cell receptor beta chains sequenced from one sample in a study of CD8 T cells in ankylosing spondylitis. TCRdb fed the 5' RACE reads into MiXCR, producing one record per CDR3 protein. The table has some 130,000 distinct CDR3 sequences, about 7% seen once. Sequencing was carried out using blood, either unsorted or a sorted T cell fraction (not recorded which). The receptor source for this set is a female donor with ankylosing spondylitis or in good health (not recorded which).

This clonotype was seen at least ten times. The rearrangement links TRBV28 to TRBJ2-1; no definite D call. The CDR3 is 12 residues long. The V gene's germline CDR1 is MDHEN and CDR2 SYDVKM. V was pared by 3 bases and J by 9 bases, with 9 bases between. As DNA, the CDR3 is TGTGCCAGCAGTTTTAGTCTGGGTGAGCAGTTCTTC. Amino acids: CASSFSLGEQFF. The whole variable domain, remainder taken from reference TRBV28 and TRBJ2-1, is DVKVTQSSRYLVKRTGEKVFLECVQDMDHENMFWYRQDPGLGLRLIYFSYDVKMKEKGDIPEGYSVSREKKERFSLILESASTNQTSMYLCASSFSLGEQFFGPGTRLTVL.

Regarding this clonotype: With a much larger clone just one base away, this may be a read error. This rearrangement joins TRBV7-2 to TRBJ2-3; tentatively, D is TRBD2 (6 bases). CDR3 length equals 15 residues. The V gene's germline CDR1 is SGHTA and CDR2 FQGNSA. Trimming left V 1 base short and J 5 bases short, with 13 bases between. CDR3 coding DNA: TGTACCAGCAGCTTAGATGGGGGGTCGCGAGATACGCAGTATTTT. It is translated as CTSSLDGGSRDTQYF.

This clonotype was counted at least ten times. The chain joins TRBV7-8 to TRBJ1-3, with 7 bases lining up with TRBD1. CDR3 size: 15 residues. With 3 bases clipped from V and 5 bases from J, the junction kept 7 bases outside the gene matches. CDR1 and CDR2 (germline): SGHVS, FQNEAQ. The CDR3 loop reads CASSLSTGFRNTIYF. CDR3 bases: TGTGCCAGCAGCTTGTCGACAGGGTTTCGAAACACCATATATTTT.

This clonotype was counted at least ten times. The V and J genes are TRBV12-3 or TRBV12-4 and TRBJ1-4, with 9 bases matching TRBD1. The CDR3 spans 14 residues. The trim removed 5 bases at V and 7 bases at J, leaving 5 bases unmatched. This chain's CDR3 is CASSTYRGREKLFF. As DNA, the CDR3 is TGTGCCAGCAGTACTTACAGGGGGCGTGAAAAACTGTTTTTT.